A selection of T cell receptor beta chains follows, all from one sample in a study of T-cell memory formation after mild COVID-19. TCRdb recomputed calls from the 5' RACE reads with MiXCR, one row per CDR3 protein. The sample has 250,000 or so distinct CDR3 sequences; around 17% are singletons. The sample taken for sequencing was PBMCs or a T cell subset sorted from them (not recorded which). The source of these receptors is a man aged 18 to 29 who had mild COVID-19 (a few samples of this study predate the infection). Cell type and time point are not known. The CDR3 runs from the conserved cysteine through the conserved F or W. The D gene is left open where the match is weak. Size is stated for part of the rows, as once, few or many counts, or as a class when the clone is expanded.

14	TRBV28	TRBD1	TRBJ1-2	.	TGTGCCAGCAGTACCGGACAGGGGGCCTATGGCTACACCTTC	CASSTGQGAYGYTF
15	TRBV19	TRBD1	TRBJ2-7	.	TGTGCCAGTACCCTCAAGAGGACAGGGGGCTCTGAGCAGTACTTC	CASTLKRTGGSEQYF
15	TRBV5-6	.	TRBJ1-1	many	TGTGCCAGCACCGAAACAGGGCGTTTGAACACTGAAGCTTTCTTT	CASTETGRLNTEAFF
14	TRBV20-1	.	TRBJ1-4	.	TGCAGTGCTAGGAGTTCGGGAGGGGGTGAAAAACTGTTTTTT	CSARSSGGGEKLFF
15	TRBV28	TRBD1	TRBJ1-2	.	TGTGCCAGCAGGACAGGGACAGGGAACAACTATGGCTACACCTTC	CASRTGTGNNYGYTF
18	TRBV18	TRBD2	TRBJ2-1	.	TGTGCCAGCTCACCATACTGGCAAGCGGGGGAAGCCTACAATGAGCAGTTCTTC	CASSPYWQAGEAYNEQFF
14	TRBV5-1	.	TRBJ1-2	.	TGCGCCAGCAGCCGGGACCGACCAGCTCCTGGCTACACCTTC	CASSRDRPAPGYTF
18	TRBV3-1	.	TRBJ2-2	few	TGTGCCAGCAGCCATTACGGAAGCGGACCGACAAACACCGGGGAGCTGTTTTTT	CASSHYGSGPTNTGELFF
16	TRBV7-6	TRBD1	TRBJ2-2	.	TGTGCCAGCAGCTTAGTTGCAGGGGGCGCGGGCGGGGAGCTGTTTTTT	CASSLVAGGAGGELFF
14	TRBV20-1	.	TRBJ2-5	.	TGCAGTGCTCCTAGGCCGCCCTTAGTAGAGACCCAGTACTTC	CSAPRPPLVETQYF
15	TRBV3-1	.	TRBJ2-2	few	TGTGCCAGCAACCCGGGACTCCAAAACACCGGGGAGCTGTTTTTT	CASNPGLQNTGELFF
14	TRBV11-2	TRBD1	TRBJ1-6	.	TGTGCCAGCTCCCTAGACAGGGGTGATTCACCCCTCCACTTT	CASSLDRGDSPLHF
15	TRBV7-8	.	TRBJ2-2	.	TGTGCCAGCAGGCACTCCCGACTTGACACCGGGGAGCTGTTTTTT	CASRHSRLDTGELFF
16	TRBV5-1	.	TRBJ2-1	few	TGCGCCAGCAGCTTGAGGGCCGGAGGTCCCTACAATGAGCAGTTCTTC	CASSLRAGGPYNEQFF
13	TRBV4-2	.	TRBJ1-4	few	TGTGCCAGCAGAGGTGCAACTAATGAAAAACTGTTTTTT	CASRGATNEKLFF
14	TRBV12-3/TRBV12-4	.	TRBJ1-2	.	TGTGCCAGTGGGACCGAGGGGGTCCTTCGGGGCTACACCTTC	CASGTEGVLRGYTF
15	TRBV5-1	.	TRBJ2-5	many	TGCGCCAGCAGCTTGGGAACAGGACTGGGCGAGACCCAGTACTTC	CASSLGTGLGETQYF
10	TRBV2	.	TRBJ1-1	few	TGTGCCAGCAGTTACCCCGACGCTTTCTTT	CASSYPDAFF
14	TRBV29-1	.	TRBJ1-1	.	TGCAGCGTCTGGACAGATATCACCCTGGCTGAAGCTTTCTTT	CSVWTDITLAEAFF
15	TRBV7-8	TRBD1	TRBJ2-3	few	TGTGCCAGCAGCTCAGGACAGGGCAACACAGATACGCAGTATTTT	CASSSGQGNTDTQYF
14	TRBV5-1	.	TRBJ1-5	few	TGCGCCAGCAGCTTCACGGGGGAGGGACAGCCCCAGCATTTT	CASSFTGEGQPQHF
14	TRBV20-1	TRBD2	TRBJ2-1	.	TGCAGTGCTAGCGCGCGGGGGAGTACAAATGAGCAGTTCTTC	CSASARGSTNEQFF
11	TRBV5-1	.	TRBJ1-6	many	TGCGCCAGCAAAATCAGTGACCCCCTCCACTTT	CASKISDPLHF
14	TRBV5-1	.	TRBJ2-2	.	TGCGCCAGCAGCTTGGAGACGGTAGAGGGAGAGCTGTTTTTT	CASSLETVEGELFF